Reported below is one T cell receptor (beta chain). The antigen is not known. During its preparation, the TCRbeta library received unique molecular identifiers. TCRdb re-called the PCR reads with MiXCR, one entry per CDR3 protein. The profile shows about 640,000 distinct CDR3 sequences, 10% to 15% of them singletons. This sample was taken from a study of T-cell reconstitution after alpha-beta-depleted transplantation in children. This CDR3 is built from 16 residues. Per germline, CDR1 SGHDT and CDR2 YYEEEE. The V and J ends lost 3 bases and 2 bases, in that order; junction bases with no gene match: 9. Study-wide points: At day 60, the high TCRbeta diversity found in some patients originated from recipient T cells and thymic progenitors that had survived. The main origin of T-cell counts and diversity one year after transplant was newly produced T cells. At around two months after transplant, the alpha-beta T cells were reportedly derived from several hundred expanded clones that came from non-depleted graft cells.

The sample consisted of PBMCs, mostly from graft donor cells, taken 360 days after TCRalphabeta/CD19-depleted stem cell transplant. This clonotype was obtained from a male patient aged 10-17 years who had a stem cell transplant for acute myeloid leukemia, so the T cells may come from the graft donor. V usage is TRBV5-6 and J usage is TRBJ2-7, with TRBD1 matching over 9 bases. In DNA form, the CDR3 reads TGTGCCAGCAGCTGCGAACCGGGACAGGGAACCTACGAGCAGTACTTC. Translating gives CASSCEPGQGTYEQYF.